Each of the 10 T cell receptor beta chains below was sequenced from the same sample in a study of T-cell reconstitution after alpha-beta-depleted transplantation in children. No antigens are known for them. The study's findings and limits: Newly produced T cells mostly provided counts and TCRbeta diversity after one year, as hyperexpanded clones declined.

It was with unique molecular identifiers that the TCRbeta library was prepared. TCRdb re-called the PCR reads with MiXCR, one entry per CDR3 protein. This table holds around 300,000 distinct CDR3 sequences, just over 7.5% found once. The source was peripheral blood, collected 360 days after TCRalphabeta/CD19-depleted stem cell transplant. The receptors were sampled from a female patient aged 2 to 10 who had a stem cell transplant for Fanconi anemia, so the T cells may come from the graft donor.

This clonotype was counted between two and nine times. This chain joins TRBV7-2 and TRBJ1-5; the D is unclear. The V gene lost 1 base and the J gene lost 7 bases, with 8 bases spanning the gap. Per the germline V gene, CDR1 is SGHTA and CDR2 is FQGNSA. The CDR3 loop spans 13 amino acids. The DNA of the CDR3 is TGTGCCAGCAGCTTAGTGTCCGACCAGCCCCAGCATTTT. Its translation: CASSLVSDQPQHF.

This clonotype was seen at least ten times. CDR3 protein: CATSRDRGGTSYNEQFF. The CDR3 DNA reads as TGTGCCACCAGCAGAGATCGCGGGGGGACTAGCTACAATGAGCAGTTCTTC. This chain joins TRBV15 and TRBJ2-1, with 8 bases identical to TRBD2. V dropped 0 bases and J dropped 3; count of bases not matched to a gene: 7. This CDR3 comprises 17 residues. CDR1 and CDR2 from the germline V gene are LNHNV and YYDKDF (reference sequence).

The chain carries TRBV20-1 and TRBJ2-5; D is perhaps TRBD2 (5 bases). The germline gives CDR1 DFQATT, CDR2 SNEGSKA (reference sequence). V lost 3 bases, J lost 4 bases, and 12 bases lay in between. This CDR3 is 13 amino acids long. Here the CDR3 DNA reads TGCAGTGCTAGCCCTTTGGCGGGAGAGACCCAGTACTTC. Translating gives CSASPLAGETQYF.

The chain employs TRBV7-8 and TRBJ1-1, with 8 bases matching TRBD1. The CDR3 extends over 17 amino acids. Trimming removed 4 bases from V and 0 bases from J; junction bases left unmatched: 10. Germline CDR1 is SGHVS and CDR2 is FQNEAQ. The CDR3 here is CASSSRQGTYMNTEAFF. DNA of the CDR3: TGTGCCAGCAGCTCTCGACAGGGGACGTATATGAACACTGAAGCTTTCTTT.

The chain links TRBV5-1 to TRBJ2-7; maybe TRBD2 (7 bases). Germline lookup yields CDR1 SGHRS and CDR2 YFSETQ. V lost 4 bases and J 2 bases, leaving 16 bases between the germline ends. The CDR3 sequence is 15 residues long. This chain's CDR3 is CASSPLGGAPYEQYF. The CDR3 nucleotides are TGCGCCAGCAGCCCTTTGGGGGGGGCCCCCTACGAGCAGTACTTC.

This clonotype was detected many times. V gene TRBV7-3 combines with J gene TRBJ2-5; the D gene is possibly TRBD2 (6 bases). The CDR3 has 13 residues. Germline CDR1 SGHTA, CDR2 FQGTGA. V lost 5 bases and J 3 bases, leaving 10 bases between the germline ends. CDR3 protein: CASSVRLEETQYF. CDR3 in DNA: TGTGCCAGCAGCGTAAGACTAGAAGAGACCCAGTACTTC.

This clonotype came up many times. In nucleotides, the CDR3 is TGCAGCGTTGTGGAAGGGGGATCTGGAAACACCATATATTTT. Protein sequence: CSVVEGGSGNTIYF. This rearrangement joins TRBV29-1 to TRBJ1-3; a weak D match, TRBD1 (6 bases). The ends were cut back, 4 bases at V and 1 base at J, with 11 bases in the middle. The CDR3 spans 14 residues. Germline V gene lookup returns CDR1 SQVTM and CDR2 ANQGSEA.

This clonotype has ten or more counts. V is TRBV6-1 and J is TRBJ2-1, with D unclear. The CDR3 has 14 amino acids. Germline V gene sequence: CDR1 MNHNS, CDR2 SASEGT. V was pared by 7 bases and J by 0 bases, with 10 bases between. The CDR3 reads CASTQLSSYNEQFF. DNA of the CDR3: TGTGCCAGCACCCAATTAAGCTCCTACAATGAGCAGTTCTTC.

This clonotype occurred many times. V gene TRBV3-1 combines with J gene TRBJ2-1, with 13 bases lining up with TRBD2. V shed 3 bases and J 7 bases; nucleotides not matched to a gene: 3. Germline CDR1 is LGHDT and CDR2 is YNNKEL (reference sequence). The length of the CDR3 is 15 residues. This CDR3 reads CASSHALAGGNEQFF. The CDR3 region has the DNA TGTGCCAGCAGCCATGCACTAGCGGGGGGGAATGAGCAGTTCTTC.

At least ten counts were recorded for this clonotype. This chain uses TRBV20-1 with TRBJ2-3, with D perhaps matching TRBD2 (5 bases). The V gene lost 2 bases and the J gene lost 2 bases, with 14 bases spanning the gap. The V gene's germline CDR1 is DFQATT and CDR2 SNEGSKA (reference sequence). The CDR3 sequence is 15 residues long. The CDR3 DNA is TGCAGTGCTAGACAGTGGGGAGTCTACACAGATACGCAGTATTTT. Encoded protein: CSARQWGVYTDTQYF.